This is a list of T cell receptor beta chains from one sample in a study of blood T cell repertoires in COVID-19. TCRdb keeps only in-frame clones here, not all; method: immunoSEQ multiplex PCR. The repertoire consists of 70,000 or so clones, with over 80% occurring once and the leading ten covering roughly 6.3%. The sequenced sample was peripheral blood. These TCRs come from a woman of 80 years or more with active COVID-19. CDR3s leave out the opening cysteine and the closing phenylalanine or tryptophan. Each record gives: J gene, V gene, CDR3 protein.

j_gene: TRBJ1-5
v_gene: TRBV19
CDR3aa: ASSIAAQGRNQPQH

j_gene: TRBJ1-6
v_gene: TRBV9
CDR3aa: ASSAGLYNSPLH

j_gene: TRBJ1-4
v_gene: TRBV27
CDR3aa: ASSLDRGDEKLF

j_gene: TRBJ2-3
v_gene: TRBV9
CDR3aa: ASSPDLRTDTQY

j_gene: TRBJ2-1
v_gene: TRBV2
CDR3aa: ASGRGQGAYNEQF

j_gene: TRBJ2-1
v_gene: TRBV18
CDR3aa: ASSPGLAPYNEQF

j_gene: TRBJ2-3
v_gene: TRBV10-3
CDR3aa: AISEGASTQY

j_gene: TRBJ2-5
v_gene: TRBV28
CDR3aa: ASSLGGGGGETQY

j_gene: TRBJ1-2
v_gene: TRBV6-2/TRBV6-3
CDR3aa: ASSYGGQPNYGYT

j_gene: TRBJ2-7
v_gene: TRBV6-5
CDR3aa: ASNRDSTYEQY

j_gene: TRBJ1-4
v_gene: TRBV24-1
CDR3aa: ATSGRSGEKLF

j_gene: TRBJ2-1
v_gene: TRBV9
CDR3aa: ASSVGTSGNEQF

j_gene: TRBJ2-4
v_gene: TRBV14
CDR3aa: ASSLRTGGYGAKNIQY

j_gene: TRBJ1-2
v_gene: TRBV5-5
CDR3aa: ASSPGLGAEANYGYT

j_gene: TRBJ2-3
v_gene: TRBV28
CDR3aa: ASRTPRRAGDTQY

j_gene: TRBJ2-6
v_gene: TRBV7-2
CDR3aa: ASSSGLAGGAGANVLT

j_gene: TRBJ2-2
v_gene: TRBV4-1
CDR3aa: ASTQGQGPTGELF

j_gene: TRBJ2-7
v_gene: TRBV19
CDR3aa: ASNAGTGSYEQY

j_gene: TRBJ2-5
v_gene: TRBV6-2/TRBV6-3
CDR3aa: ASSYHLQGRETQY

j_gene: TRBJ2-7
v_gene: TRBV7-2
CDR3aa: ASSLAVSYEQY

j_gene: TRBJ2-7
v_gene: TRBV21-1
CDR3aa: ARPSTGVYEQY

j_gene: TRBJ2-5
v_gene: TRBV7-3
CDR3aa: ASSSGPGGPQY

j_gene: TRBJ2-5
v_gene: TRBV29-1
CDR3aa: SVELPGAGVN

j_gene: TRBJ2-1
v_gene: TRBV5-1
CDR3aa: ASSLESSGDNEQF

j_gene: TRBJ1-1
v_gene: TRBV4-3
CDR3aa: ASSQDMGTGRDTEAF

j_gene: TRBJ1-5
v_gene: TRBV19
CDR3aa: ASRNSGTGESQPQH

j_gene: TRBJ2-3
v_gene: TRBV6-6
CDR3aa: ASRLAQGDTQY

j_gene: TRBJ2-3
v_gene: TRBV5-6
CDR3aa: ASSFGPASTDTQY

j_gene: TRBJ2-1
v_gene: TRBV7-6
CDR3aa: ASSLGQGLYNEQF

j_gene: TRBJ1-2
v_gene: TRBV6-5
CDR3aa: ASGLYGYT

j_gene: TRBJ2-7
v_gene: TRBV5-4
CDR3aa: ASSSFGGQGPDYEQY

j_gene: TRBJ2-7
v_gene: TRBV6-1
CDR3aa: ASSEFSGTGMYEQY

j_gene: TRBJ2-3
v_gene: TRBV7-8
CDR3aa: ASSSSSGAFTDTQY

j_gene: TRBJ1-4
v_gene: TRBV23-1
CDR3aa: ASSQSPSVRHITLRGEKLF

j_gene: TRBJ2-5
v_gene: TRBV7-3
CDR3aa: ASSFSGQETQY

j_gene: TRBJ1-1
v_gene: TRBV28
CDR3aa: ASRLQGSPEAF

j_gene: TRBJ1-4
v_gene: TRBV6-5
CDR3aa: ASKGHSEKLF

j_gene: TRBJ2-1
v_gene: TRBV5-1
CDR3aa: ASSTTAVGLAGVNEQF

j_gene: TRBJ2-3
v_gene: TRBV10-3
CDR3aa: ATSSEPTADTQY

j_gene: TRBJ2-5
v_gene: TRBV5-5
CDR3aa: ASSRGVRETQY

j_gene: TRBJ2-1
v_gene: TRBV4-2
CDR3aa: ASSQGTSGKSYNEQF

j_gene: TRBJ2-5
v_gene: TRBV18
CDR3aa: ASSPIGLGGVETQY

j_gene: TRBJ1-1
v_gene: TRBV27
CDR3aa: ASSPQGAESNTEAF

j_gene: TRBJ2-7
v_gene: TRBV23-1
CDR3aa: ASGDGEGYAYEQY

j_gene: TRBJ1-1
v_gene: TRBV4-2
CDR3aa: ASSQSRQAGERGAF

j_gene: TRBJ1-2
v_gene: TRBV3-1/TRBV3-2
CDR3aa: ASSPNLGQPGDGYT

j_gene: TRBJ2-5
v_gene: TRBV9
CDR3aa: ASSPSPLQETQY

j_gene: TRBJ2-3
v_gene: TRBV10-3
CDR3aa: AVAGGVGDTQY

j_gene: TRBJ2-7
v_gene: TRBV6-4
CDR3aa: ASSDPGQVTYEQY

j_gene: TRBJ1-2
v_gene: TRBV21-1
CDR3aa: ASSDNPPAGDYT

j_gene: TRBJ1-4
v_gene: TRBV7-2
CDR3aa: ASSLGTVFEKLF

j_gene: TRBJ2-1
v_gene: TRBV5-1
CDR3aa: ASSLAATSGRDEQF